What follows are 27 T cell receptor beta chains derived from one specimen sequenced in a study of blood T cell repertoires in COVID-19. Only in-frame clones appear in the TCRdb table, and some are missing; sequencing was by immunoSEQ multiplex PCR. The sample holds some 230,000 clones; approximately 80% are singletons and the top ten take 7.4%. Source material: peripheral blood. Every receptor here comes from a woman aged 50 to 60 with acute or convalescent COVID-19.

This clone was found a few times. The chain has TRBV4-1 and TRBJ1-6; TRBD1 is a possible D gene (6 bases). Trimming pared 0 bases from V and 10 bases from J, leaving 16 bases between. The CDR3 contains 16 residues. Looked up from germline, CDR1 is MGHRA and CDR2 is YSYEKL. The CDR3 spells CASSQDGQRLRSPLHF. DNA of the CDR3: TGCGCCAGCAGCCAAGATGGACAGCGGCTTCGGTCACCCCTCCACTTT.

CDR3 nucleotide sequence: TGTGCCAGCTCACTCACACAGGGGGCCCCTGAAGCTTTCTTT. It translates to CASSLTQGAPEAFF. The J gene is TRBJ1-1, the V gene TRBV18; TRBD1 aligns across 9 bases. Losses at the gene ends were 4 bases for V and 6 bases for J; bases not matched to a gene: 6. Per the germline V gene, CDR1 is KGHSH and CDR2 is LQKENI. This CDR3 is built from 14 residues.

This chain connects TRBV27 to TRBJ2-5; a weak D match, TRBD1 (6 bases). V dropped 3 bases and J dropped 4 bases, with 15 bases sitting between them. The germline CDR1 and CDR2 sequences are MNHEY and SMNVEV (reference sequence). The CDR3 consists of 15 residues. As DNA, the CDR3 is TGTGCCAGCAGTTTTCAGGGGAGCAAGGCAGAGACCCAGTACTTC. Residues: CASSFQGSKAETQYF.

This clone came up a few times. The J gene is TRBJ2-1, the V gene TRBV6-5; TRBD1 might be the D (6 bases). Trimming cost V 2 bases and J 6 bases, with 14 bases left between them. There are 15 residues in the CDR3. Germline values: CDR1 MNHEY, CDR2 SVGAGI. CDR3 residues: CASSYGTTSGNEQFF. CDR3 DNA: TGTGCCAGCAGTTACGGGACAACGTCCGGCAATGAGCAGTTCTTC.

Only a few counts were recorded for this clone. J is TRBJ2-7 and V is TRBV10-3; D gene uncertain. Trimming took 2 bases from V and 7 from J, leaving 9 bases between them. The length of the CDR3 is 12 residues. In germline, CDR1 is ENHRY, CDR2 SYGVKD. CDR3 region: CAISEPPREQYF. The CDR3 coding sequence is TGTGCCATCAGTGAGCCCCCCCGGGAGCAGTACTTC.

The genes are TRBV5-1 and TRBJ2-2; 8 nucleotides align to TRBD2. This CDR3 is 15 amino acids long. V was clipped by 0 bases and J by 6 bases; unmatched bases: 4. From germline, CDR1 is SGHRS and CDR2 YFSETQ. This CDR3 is CASSLDGRAPGELFF. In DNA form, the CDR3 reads TGCGCCAGCAGCTTGGACGGGAGGGCCCCCGGGGAGCTGTTTTTT.

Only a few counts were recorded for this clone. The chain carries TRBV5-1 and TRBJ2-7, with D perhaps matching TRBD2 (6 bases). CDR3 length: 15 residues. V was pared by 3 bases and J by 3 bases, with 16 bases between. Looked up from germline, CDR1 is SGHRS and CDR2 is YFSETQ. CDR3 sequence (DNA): TGCGCCAGCAGCTCAGGAGGGACGGCTCTCTACGAGCAGTACTTC. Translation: CASSSGGTALYEQYF.

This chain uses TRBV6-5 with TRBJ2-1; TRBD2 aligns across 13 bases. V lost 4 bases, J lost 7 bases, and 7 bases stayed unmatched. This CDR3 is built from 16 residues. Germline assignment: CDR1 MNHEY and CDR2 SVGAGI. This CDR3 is CASSSGTSGTGNEQFF. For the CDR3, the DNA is TGTGCCAGCAGTTCGGGGACTAGCGGGACGGGGAATGAGCAGTTCTTC.

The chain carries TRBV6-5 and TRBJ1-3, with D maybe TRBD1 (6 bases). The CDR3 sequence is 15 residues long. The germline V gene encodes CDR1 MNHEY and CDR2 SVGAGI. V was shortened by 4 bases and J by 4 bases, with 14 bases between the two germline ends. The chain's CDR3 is CASSLQGAAGNTIYF. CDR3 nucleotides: TGTGCCAGCAGTTTACAGGGAGCTGCCGGAAACACCATATATTTT.

The CDR3 region has the DNA TGTGCCAGCACCCGACAGCCCTACGAGCAGTACTTC. Protein sequence: CASTRQPYEQYF. This rearrangement joins TRBV2 to TRBJ2-7; tentative D call: TRBD1 (5 bases). Trimming shortened V by 7 bases and J by 2 bases, and 9 bases separated the two germline ends. Germline CDR1 is SNHLY and CDR2 is FYNNEI. The CDR3 has 12 residues.

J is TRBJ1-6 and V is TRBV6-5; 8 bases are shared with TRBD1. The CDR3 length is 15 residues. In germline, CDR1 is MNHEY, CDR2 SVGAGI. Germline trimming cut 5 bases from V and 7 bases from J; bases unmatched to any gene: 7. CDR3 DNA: TGTGCCAGCAGTAAGGACAGGGTAGGGAATTCACCCCTCCACTTT. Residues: CASSKDRVGNSPLHF.

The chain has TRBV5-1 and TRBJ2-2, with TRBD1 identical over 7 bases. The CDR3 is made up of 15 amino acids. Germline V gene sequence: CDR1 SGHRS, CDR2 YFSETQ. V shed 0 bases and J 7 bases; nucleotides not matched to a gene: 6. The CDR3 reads CASSLEQGLGGELFF. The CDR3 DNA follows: TGCGCCAGCAGCTTGGAACAGGGGCTTGGCGGGGAGCTGTTTTTT.

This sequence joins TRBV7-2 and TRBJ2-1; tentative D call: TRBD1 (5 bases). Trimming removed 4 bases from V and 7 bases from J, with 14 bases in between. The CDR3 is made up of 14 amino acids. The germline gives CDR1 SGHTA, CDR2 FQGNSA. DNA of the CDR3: TGTGCCAGCAGCTCAAGCAGGGCTACGAATGAGCAGTTCTTC. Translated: CASSSSRATNEQFF.

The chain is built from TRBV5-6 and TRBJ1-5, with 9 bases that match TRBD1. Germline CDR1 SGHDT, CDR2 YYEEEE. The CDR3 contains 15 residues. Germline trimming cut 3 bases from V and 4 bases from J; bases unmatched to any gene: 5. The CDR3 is CASSYRDRENQPQHF. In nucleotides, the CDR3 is TGTGCCAGCAGCTACCGGGACAGGGAGAATCAGCCCCAGCATTTT.

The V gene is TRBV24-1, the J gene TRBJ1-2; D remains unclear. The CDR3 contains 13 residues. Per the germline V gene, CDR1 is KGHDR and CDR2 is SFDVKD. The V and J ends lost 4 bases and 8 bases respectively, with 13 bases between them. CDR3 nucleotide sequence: TGTGCCACCAGTGACCCCCGAGGCGCCGGCTACACCTTC. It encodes CATSDPRGAGYTF.

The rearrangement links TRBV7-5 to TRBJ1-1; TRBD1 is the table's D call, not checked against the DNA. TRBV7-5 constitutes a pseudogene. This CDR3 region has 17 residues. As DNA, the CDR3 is TGTGTCAGAAGCTTAGAGGTGAACAGGGTTCTGAACACTGAAGCTTTCTTT. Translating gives CVRSLEVNRVLNTEAFF.

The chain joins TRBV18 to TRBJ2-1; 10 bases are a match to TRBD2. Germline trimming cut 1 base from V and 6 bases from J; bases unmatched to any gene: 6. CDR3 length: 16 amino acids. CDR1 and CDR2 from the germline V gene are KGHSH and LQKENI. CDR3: CASSPLSSGGPNEQFF. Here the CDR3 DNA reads TGTGCCAGCTCACCACTGAGTAGCGGGGGGCCCAATGAGCAGTTCTTC.

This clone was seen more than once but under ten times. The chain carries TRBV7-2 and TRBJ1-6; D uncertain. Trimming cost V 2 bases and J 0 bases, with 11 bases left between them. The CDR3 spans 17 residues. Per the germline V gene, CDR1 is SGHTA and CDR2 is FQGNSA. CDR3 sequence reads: CASSLMSRSSYNSPLHF. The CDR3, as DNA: TGTGCCAGCAGCTTAATGTCCAGAAGCTCCTATAATTCACCCCTCCACTTT.

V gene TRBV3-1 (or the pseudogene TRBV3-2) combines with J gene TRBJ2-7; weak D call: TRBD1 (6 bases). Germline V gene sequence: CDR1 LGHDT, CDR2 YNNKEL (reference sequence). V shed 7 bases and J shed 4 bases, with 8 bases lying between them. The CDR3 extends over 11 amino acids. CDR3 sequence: CASTDRYEQYF. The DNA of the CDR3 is TGTGCCAGCACAGACAGGTACGAGCAGTACTTC.

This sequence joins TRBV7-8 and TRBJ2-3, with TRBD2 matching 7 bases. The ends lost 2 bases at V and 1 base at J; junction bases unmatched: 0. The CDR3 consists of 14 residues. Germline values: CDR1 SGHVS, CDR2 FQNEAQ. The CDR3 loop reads CASSLSGGTDTQYF. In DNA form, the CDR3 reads TGTGCCAGCAGCTTAAGCGGGGGCACAGATACGCAGTATTTT.

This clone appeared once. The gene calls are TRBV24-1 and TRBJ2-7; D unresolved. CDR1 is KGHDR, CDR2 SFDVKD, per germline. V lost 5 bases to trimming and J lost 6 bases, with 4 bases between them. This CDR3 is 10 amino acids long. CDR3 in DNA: TGTGCCACCAGTGTTAGCGAGCAGTACTTC. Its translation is CATSVSEQYF.

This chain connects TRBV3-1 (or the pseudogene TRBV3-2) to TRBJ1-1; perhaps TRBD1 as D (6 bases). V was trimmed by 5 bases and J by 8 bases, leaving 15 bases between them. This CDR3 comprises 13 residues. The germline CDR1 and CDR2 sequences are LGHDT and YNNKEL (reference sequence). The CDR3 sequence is CASSFLQGQEAFF. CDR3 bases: TGTGCCAGCAGCTTCCTCCAGGGGCAGGAAGCTTTCTTT.

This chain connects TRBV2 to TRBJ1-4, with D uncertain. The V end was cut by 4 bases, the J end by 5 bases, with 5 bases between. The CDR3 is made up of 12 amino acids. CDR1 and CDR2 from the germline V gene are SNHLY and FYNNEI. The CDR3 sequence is CASSGRNEKLFF. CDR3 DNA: TGTGCCAGCAGTGGGCGGAATGAAAAACTGTTTTTT.

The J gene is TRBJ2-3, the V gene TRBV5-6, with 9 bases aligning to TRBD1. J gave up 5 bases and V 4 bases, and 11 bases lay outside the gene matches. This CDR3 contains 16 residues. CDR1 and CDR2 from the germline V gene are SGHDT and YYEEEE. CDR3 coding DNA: TGTGCCAGCAGCCCCGGGACAGGGCGAGCCGGAGATACGCAGTATTTT. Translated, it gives CASSPGTGRAGDTQYF.

The CDR3, as DNA: TGTGCCAGCAGCTTGGCCGGTGGGACTAGCGCTCGCAATGAGCAGTTCTTC. Protein: CASSLAGGTSARNEQFF. This chain uses TRBV5-6 with TRBJ2-1, with 10 bases aligning to TRBD2. Germline V lookup: CDR1 SGHDT, CDR2 YYEEEE. This CDR3 spans 17 amino acids. J was trimmed by 6 bases and V by 0 bases; bases with no gene match: 9.

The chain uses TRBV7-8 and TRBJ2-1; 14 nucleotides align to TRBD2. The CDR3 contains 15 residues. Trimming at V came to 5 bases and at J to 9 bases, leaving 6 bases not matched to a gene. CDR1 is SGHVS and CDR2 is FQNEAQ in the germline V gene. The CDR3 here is CASSPTSGRVSEQFF. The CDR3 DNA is TGTGCCAGCAGCCCGACTAGCGGGAGGGTCAGTGAGCAGTTCTTC.

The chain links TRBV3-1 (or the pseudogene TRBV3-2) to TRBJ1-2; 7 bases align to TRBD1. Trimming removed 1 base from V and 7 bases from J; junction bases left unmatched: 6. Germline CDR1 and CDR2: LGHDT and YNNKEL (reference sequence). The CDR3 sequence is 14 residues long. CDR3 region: CASSQGAGGGGYTF. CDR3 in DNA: TGTGCCAGCAGCCAAGGGGCAGGGGGTGGTGGCTACACCTTC.